The source of this T cell receptor (beta chain) is a study of cytomegalovirus exposure and HLA in healthy donors. Regarding this clone: Its antigen is still unknown.

The PCR was carried out with 60 Vbeta primers and 13 Jbeta primers. Some clones are missing from TCRdb's copy, which holds only in-frame ones; the method was immunoSEQ multiplex PCR. The repertoire holds approximately 150,000 clones, with 75% to 85% as singletons. Study-level findings and limits: Cytomegalovirus-associated TCR beta chains were listed, numbering some 150.

V shed 1 base, J shed 6 bases, and the junction held 2 bases outside the gene matches. The germline CDR1 and CDR2 sequences are SNHLY and FYNNEI. The CDR3 extends over 15 amino acids. Source material: PBMCs. The rearrangement joins TRBV2 to TRBJ2-5; TRBD2 matches at 13 bases. The TCR originated in a woman aged 25 to 39 in good health and CMV-seropositive. The CDR3 DNA is TGTGCCAGCAGTGAAGGACTAGCGGGGGGAAAGACCCAGTACTTC. Translated: CASSEGLAGGKTQYF. The full variable domain, completed using reference TRBV2 and TRBJ2-5, is EPEVTQTPSHQVTQMGQEVILRCVPISNHLYFYWYRQILGQKVEFLVSFYNNEISEKSEIFDDQFSVERPDGSNFTLKIRSTKLEDSAMYFCASSEGLAGGKTQYFGPGTRLLVL.